The 27 T cell receptor beta chains in this list originate from one sample, sequenced in a study of T cells in Graves' hyperthyroidism and ophthalmopathy. The investigators amplified TCR beta CDR3 regions from RNA transcripts. First-round RT-PCR targeting the TCR CDR3 was performed with the HTBI primer set. Each CDR3 protein is one row after TCRdb ran MiXCR on the multiplex PCR reads. Found here are some 320,000 distinct CDR3 sequences, roughly 13% of them singletons; the top ten hold 34%. Specimen: blood. Receptors originate from a woman in her thirties or forties with Graves' ophthalmopathy.

This clonotype was seen just once. This may arise from a read error, as a much more abundant clone is one base away. The chain recombines TRBV7-8 with TRBJ2-5, with 8 bases fitting TRBD1. Germline-derived CDR1 and CDR2 are SGHVS and FQNEAQ. The CDR3 has 13 amino acids. CDR3 DNA sequence: TGTGCCAGCAGCCAGACAGGGGATGAGACCCAGCACTTC. Amino acid sequence: CASSQTGDETQHF.

This clonotype has at least ten counts. This chain connects TRBV5-1 to TRBJ1-1, with 9 bases identical to TRBD1. CDR3 length equals 14 residues. Germline-derived CDR1 and CDR2 are SGHRS and YFSETQ. The trim removed 3 bases at V and 4 bases at J, leaving 4 bases unmatched. The DNA of the CDR3 is TGCGCCAGCAGCTCACAGGGGGCTGTCACTGAAGCTTTCTTT. As protein: CASSSQGAVTEAFF. Looking up the rest from reference TRBV5-1 and TRBJ1-1 gives the full variable domain: KAGVTQTPRYLIKTRGQQVTLSCSPISGHRSVSWYQQTPGQGLQFLFEYFSETQRNKGNFPGRFSGRQFSNSRSEMNVSTLELGDSALYLCASSSQGAVTEAFFGQGTRLTVV.

There are many counts of this clonotype. This chain joins TRBV28 and TRBJ1-5; TRBD1 matches at 7 bases. Germline V gene sequence: CDR1 MDHEN, CDR2 SYDVKM. Unmatched junction bases numbered 6, after V lost 4 bases and J lost 0 bases. The CDR3 has 16 residues. The CDR3 DNA is TGTGCCAGCAGTTACCGGGACAGACTTAGCAATCAGCCCCAGCATTTT. Translating gives CASSYRDRLSNQPQHF.

This chain uses TRBV20-1 with TRBJ2-1, with 10 bases matching TRBD2. CDR3 length: 16 residues. The J segment lost 6 bases and the V segment lost 3 bases, leaving 11 bases of the junction unmatched. The V gene's germline CDR1 is DFQATT and CDR2 SNEGSKA (reference sequence). CDR3 sequence: CSASGYESGRANEQFF. The DNA of the CDR3 is TGCAGTGCTAGCGGTTATGAGAGCGGGAGGGCCAATGAGCAGTTCTTC.

The gene calls are TRBV19 and TRBJ2-7, with D perhaps TRBD1 or TRBD2 (5 bases each). Germline values: CDR1 LNHDA, CDR2 SQIVND (reference sequence). The CDR3 is 14 amino acids. Between the trimmed V and J ends, which lost 10 bases and 0 bases, there was a span of 16 bases. Here the CDR3 DNA reads TGTGCCACTTCTCGGGACGCATCCTCCTACGAGCAGTACTTC. This codes for CATSRDASSYEQYF.

The sample holds many counts of this clonotype. The V call is TRBV6-5, the J call TRBJ1-1, with D maybe TRBD1 (5 bases). V was trimmed by 0 bases and J by 4 bases, leaving 15 bases between them. The CDR3 is made up of 16 amino acids. The germline gives CDR1 MNHEY, CDR2 SVGAGI. CDR3 bases: TGTGCCAGCAGTTACTCGTGGACAAGGGCAGGCACTGAAGCTTTCTTT. Protein: CASSYSWTRAGTEAFF.

The sample holds many counts of this clonotype. The chain recombines TRBV3-1 with TRBJ1-3; 7 bases map to TRBD1. This CDR3 is built from 14 residues. V was pared by 4 bases and J by 3 bases, with 3 bases of the junction left unmatched. The germline V gene has CDR1 LGHDT and CDR2 YNNKEL (reference sequence). The CDR3 DNA reads TGTGCCAGCAGCCTCCGGGACAGTGGAAACACCATATATTTT. Translation gives CASSLRDSGNTIYF.

Ten or more counts support this clonotype. CDR3 nucleotide sequence: TGCAGCGTTGCGGCTCACACTGAAGCTTTCTTT. Its translation: CSVAAHTEAFF. The genes are TRBV29-1 and TRBJ1-1; D not resolved. Trimming removed 4 bases from V and 3 bases from J, with 6 bases in between. Per the germline V gene, CDR1 is SQVTM and CDR2 is ANQGSEA. The CDR3 extends over 11 amino acids.

Remarks on this clonotype: A much more abundant neighbour one base away suggests this may be a read error. The chain carries TRBV3-1 and TRBJ2-5; no clear D. Between the trimmed V and J ends, which lost 2 bases and 6 bases, there was a span of 7 bases. Per germline, CDR1 LGHDT and CDR2 YNNKEL (reference sequence). The CDR3 is 12 amino acids. The CDR3 DNA sequence: TGTGCCAGCAGCCAAACCTCACAGACCCAGTACTTC. Translation gives CASSQTSQTQYF.

At least ten counts were recorded for this clonotype. The chain joins TRBV15 to TRBJ1-1, with D uncertain. V was pared by 0 bases and J by 13 bases, with 27 bases between. CDR1 and CDR2 (germline): LNHNV, YYDKDF (reference sequence). This CDR3 comprises 17 residues. For the CDR3, the DNA is TGTGCCACCAGCAGAGACTCCCCTCGGACTTCTTGGCTGAGTGGTTTCTTT. It encodes CATSRDSPRTSWLSGFF.

This clonotype appeared a few times. At one of its ends the junction is not consistent with the germline gene, which may arise from a read error. This rearrangement joins TRBV7-2 to TRBJ2-7; a weak D match, TRBD1 (6 bases). The CDR3 consists of 14 residues. Germline loops: CDR1 SGHTA, CDR2 FQGNSA. The CDR3 protein is CANSLAGADYEQYF. For the CDR3, the DNA is TGTGCCAACAGCTTAGCAGGGGCAGACTACGAGCAGTACTTC.

Many counts were recorded for this clonotype. The DNA for the CDR3 is TGTGCCACCAGTGATTGGGGAAGTCGTGGTCGAGATACGCAGTATTTT. This gives the protein CATSDWGSRGRDTQYF. The V call is TRBV24-1, the J call TRBJ2-3; D is uncertain. CDR3 length equals 16 residues. Germline values: CDR1 KGHDR, CDR2 SFDVKD. With 2 bases removed from V and 5 bases from J, the gap between germline ends came to 16 bases.

This clonotype was found many times. This chain links TRBV12-3 or TRBV12-4 with TRBJ1-1; 10 bases agree with TRBD1. V shed 6 bases and J 1 base; nucleotides not matched to a gene: 8. This CDR3 has 16 residues. The CDR3: CASSDRGLGWNTEAFF. CDR3 in DNA: TGTGCCAGCAGCGACAGGGGGCTCGGTTGGAACACTGAAGCTTTCTTT.

This clonotype appeared a few times. With a much larger clone just one base away, this may be a read error. The gene calls are TRBV12-3 or TRBV12-4 and TRBJ2-5; no firm D call. The CDR3 contains 13 residues. CDR3 nucleotide sequence: TGTGTCAGCAGTGCTTATACGTCCGAGACCCAGTACTTC. It is translated as CVSSAYTSETQYF.

There are a few counts of this clonotype. The CDR3 reads CASSQQAGFLGNEQFF. The CDR3 DNA reads as TGTGCCAGCAGCCAACAGGCCGGGTTTCTAGGCAATGAGCAGTTCTTC. The chain employs TRBV14 and TRBJ2-1, with D unresolved. The germline V gene encodes CDR1 SGHDN and CDR2 FVKESK. V was shortened by 2 bases and J by 6 bases, with 17 bases between the two germline ends. The CDR3 loop spans 16 amino acids.

The chain couples TRBV6-1 to TRBJ1-1; D remains ambiguous. The length of the CDR3 is 13 residues. V gave up 5 bases and J gave up 3 bases, with 10 bases separating them. Germline V gene lookup returns CDR1 MNHNS and CDR2 SASEGT. This CDR3 is CASSNGIYTEAFF. The CDR3 coding sequence is TGTGCCAGCAGTAACGGGATTTACACTGAAGCTTTCTTT.

This clonotype has just a few counts. The chain has TRBV20-1 and TRBJ2-1, with 8 bases fitting TRBD1. J was trimmed by 12 bases and V by 2 bases; bases with no gene match: 9. The CDR3 contains 13 residues. Germline V gene data show CDR1 as DFQATT and CDR2 as SNEGSKA (reference sequence). In nucleotides, the CDR3 is TGCAGTGCTAGACCAGGACAGGGTGAGGGGCAGTTCTTC. The encoded protein is CSARPGQGEGQFF.

This clonotype was picked up a small number of times. The chain combines TRBV20-1 with TRBJ2-7; TRBD2 matches 11 bases. V was clipped by 1 base and J by 7 bases; unmatched bases: 3. The CDR3 runs to 13 residues. Germline-derived CDR1 and CDR2 are DFQATT and SNEGSKA (reference sequence). This chain's CDR3 is CSARASGGWEQYF. The CDR3 nucleotides are TGCAGTGCTAGAGCTAGCGGGGGGTGGGAGCAGTACTTC.

This clonotype occurred many times. The chain has TRBV7-8 and TRBJ1-1; the match to TRBD1 covers 8 bases. V gave up 2 bases and J gave up 4 bases; unmatched junction bases: 15. The CDR3 runs to 18 residues. Per germline, CDR1 SGHVS and CDR2 FQNEAQ. Here the CDR3 DNA reads TGTGCCAGCAGCTTAAGGGGGACACAGGGGGTCTTTGGCACTGAAGCTTTCTTT. It codes for CASSLRGTQGVFGTEAFF.

The rearrangement joins TRBV5-6 to TRBJ2-5; 12 bases fit TRBD2. After removal of 4 bases from V and 7 bases from J, the junction contained 8 bases not matched to a gene. CDR1 is SGHDT, CDR2 YYEEEE, per germline. The CDR3 totals 15 residues. DNA for the CDR3: TGTGCCAGCAGCCTGACTAGCGGGGGCCTCGGGACCCAGTACTTC. Protein product: CASSLTSGGLGTQYF.

This clonotype was recorded many times. The V gene is TRBV10-3, the J gene TRBJ2-1, with 10 bases fitting TRBD2. J gave up 6 bases and V 0 bases, and 8 bases lay outside the gene matches. The germline CDR1 and CDR2 sequences are ENHRY and SYGVKD. The CDR3 length is 17 residues. CDR3 coding DNA: TGTGCCATCAGTGAGTCAAGCGGGAGGGCCTCGGGCAATGAGCAGTTCTTC. Encoded protein: CAISESSGRASGNEQFF.

V is TRBV30 and J is TRBJ2-5; 9 bases agree with TRBD2. CDR1 is GTSNPN, CDR2 SVGIG, per germline (reference sequence). V shed 3 bases and J 4 bases; nucleotides not matched to a gene: 9. The CDR3 loop spans 15 amino acids. For the CDR3, the DNA is TGTGCCTGGAGAGGCGGGAGGGGAGTCGTAGAGACCCAGTACTTC. It specifies CAWRGGRGVVETQYF.

This chain connects TRBV3-1 to TRBJ2-5; 8 bases fit TRBD2. Germline trimming cut 7 bases from V and 4 bases from J; bases unmatched to any gene: 8. Per the germline V gene, CDR1 is LGHDT and CDR2 is YNNKEL (reference sequence). CDR3 length equals 14 residues. Written as DNA, the CDR3 is TGTGCCAGCACCCTTAGCGGGATGGGAGAGACCCAGTACTTC. Translation: CASTLSGMGETQYF.

This clonotype occurred many times. The CDR3 spells CAWSVGNTYEQYF. DNA for the CDR3: TGTGCCTGGAGTGTAGGGAATACCTACGAGCAGTACTTC. The rearrangement joins TRBV30 to TRBJ2-7, with no clear D. Germline V gene data show CDR1 as GTSNPN and CDR2 as SVGIG (reference sequence). The CDR3 loop spans 13 amino acids. The V end was cut by 0 bases, the J end by 2 bases, with 8 bases between.

This clonotype was seen ten or more times. V gene TRBV6-6 combines with J gene TRBJ1-1; D is unclear. V was cut by 0 bases and J by 5 bases, with 16 bases left in between. Per the germline V gene, CDR1 is MNHNY and CDR2 is SVGAGI (reference sequence). The CDR3 covers 16 residues. The chain's CDR3 is CASSYSRLRGGTEAFF. In nucleotides, the CDR3 is TGTGCCAGCAGTTACTCGAGACTACGGGGAGGGACTGAAGCTTTCTTT.

This clonotype came up many times. The chain recombines TRBV29-1 with TRBJ2-5, with 11 bases identical to TRBD2. Germline CDR1 reads SQVTM; CDR2 reads ANQGSEA. The J segment lost 5 bases and the V segment lost 2 bases, leaving 25 bases of the junction unmatched. CDR3 length equals 21 residues. CDR3 sequence: CSVEHPRVGLAGGENMETQYF. The DNA for the CDR3 is TGCAGCGTTGAACACCCACGGGTTGGGCTAGCGGGGGGTGAAAATATGGAGACCCAGTACTTC.

This clonotype was counted ten times or more. The J gene is TRBJ2-3, the V gene TRBV12-3 or TRBV12-4; a weak D match, TRBD2 (6 bases). V was pared by 3 bases and J by 4 bases, with 14 bases between. CDR3 length equals 15 residues. For the CDR3, the DNA is TGTGCCAGCAGTTTGAGCGGTCCTAGCGCAGATACGCAGTATTTT. Its protein product is CASSLSGPSADTQYF.